This TCR beta chain was found in a study of blood T cells in healthy people across ages. In terms of origin and age, donors were healthy Caucasian individuals from Russia aged about 6 to 95. A second about 7 to 12 cycle PCR used barcoded and J-beta primers. TCRdb re-called the 5' RACE reads through MiXCR, storing one row per CDR3 protein. Altogether about 1,800,000 distinct CDR3 sequences are present, 28% being singletons, with the ten largest covering 6.5% to 8.5%. CDR3 length equals 15 residues. Germline V gene sequence: CDR1 SGHRS, CDR2 YFSETQ. V lost 4 bases and J lost 7; bases outside the gene matches: 5.

The chain is built from TRBV5-1 and TRBJ2-2, with 12 bases lining up with TRBD1. The specimen was blood. The receptor was derived from a woman in her 30s in good health. DNA for the CDR3: TGCGCCAGCAGCCCGGGACAGGGGGCTAACGGGGAGCTGTTTTTT. Translated, it gives CASSPGQGANGELFF.